A single sample gave rise to the 21 T cell receptor beta chains below, sequenced in a study of T cells in Graves' hyperthyroidism and ophthalmopathy. Amplified regions were TCR beta CDR3 sequences from RNA transcripts. TCR CDR3 underwent first-round RT-PCR with the HTBI primer set. TCRdb ran MiXCR on the multiplex PCR reads and lists one entry per CDR3 protein. This sample has more than 550,000 distinct CDR3 sequences, with around 20% found just once. Specimen: blood. These receptors were collected from a woman in her forties or fifties with Graves' hyperthyroidism that later progressed to Graves' ophthalmopathy.

Worth noting for this clonotype: One end of the junction varies from germline; a read error may be responsible. J is TRBJ1-1 and V is TRBV6-1; D is uncertain. The CDR3 loop spans 12 amino acids. Per germline, CDR1 MNHNS and CDR2 SASEGT. CDR3 residues: CASSEWNAEAFF. Here the CDR3 DNA reads TGTGCCAGCAGTGAATGGAACGCTGAAGCTTTCTTT.

CDR3 bases: TGCAGTGCTACAACTAGCGGTCCACGCTCCTACAATGAGCAGTTCTTC. Protein sequence: CSATTSGPRSYNEQFF. The chain links TRBV20-1 to TRBJ2-1, with 8 bases aligning to TRBD2. This CDR3 region has 16 residues. Looked up from germline, CDR1 is DFQATT and CDR2 is SNEGSKA (reference sequence). V lost 4 bases to trimming and J lost 0 bases; unmatched junction nucleotides: 8.

There are a few counts of this clonotype. The rearrangement links TRBV2 to TRBJ1-5; D is unclear. The CDR3 sequence is 15 residues long. V gave up 4 bases and J gave up 0 bases, with 10 bases separating them. The V gene's germline CDR1 is SNHLY and CDR2 FYNNEI. This CDR3 is CASSGSGPSNQPQHF. CDR3 DNA: TGTGCCAGCAGTGGGTCAGGACCTAGCAATCAGCCCCAGCATTTT.

The sample holds many counts of this clonotype. CDR3 DNA sequence: TGTGCCTGGAGTGGGGGGACCGATCAGCCCCAGCATTTT. This gives the protein CAWSGGTDQPQHF. V is TRBV30 and J is TRBJ1-5, with a tentative D call TRBD1 (5 bases). This CDR3 comprises 13 residues. The germline V and J ends were trimmed by 1 base and 5 bases, with 9 bases remaining between them. Germline-derived CDR1 and CDR2 are GTSNPN and SVGIG (reference sequence).

J is TRBJ2-1 and V is TRBV6-1; D remains ambiguous. The germline V gene has CDR1 MNHNS and CDR2 SASEGT. This CDR3 has 14 amino acids. The ends were cut back, 6 bases at V and 3 bases at J, with 12 bases in the middle. CDR3 residues: CASRASGNYNEQFF. The CDR3 DNA sequence: TGTGCCAGCAGGGCATCAGGAAACTACAATGAGCAGTTCTTC.

This clonotype was detected only a few times. This chain links TRBV20-1 with TRBJ2-7; perhaps TRBD2 as D (6 bases). Germline CDR1 reads DFQATT; CDR2 reads SNEGSKA (reference sequence). Trimming shortened V by 3 bases and J by 2 bases, and 14 bases separated the two germline ends. There are 14 residues in the CDR3. The CDR3 coding sequence is TGCAGTGCTAGTGCCAGCGGGCTAGCCTACGAGCAGTACTTC. Encoded protein: CSASASGLAYEQYF.

The V call is TRBV10-3, the J call TRBJ2-2, with 7 bases fitting TRBD1. Germline loops: CDR1 ENHRY, CDR2 SYGVKD. V trimming: 10 bases; J trimming: 4 bases; junction bases outside the gene matches: 6. There are 13 residues in the CDR3. Here the CDR3 reads CANTGTVTGELFF. The CDR3, as DNA: TGTGCCAATACCGGGACAGTCACCGGGGAGCTGTTTTTT.

Many counts were recorded for this clonotype. This chain connects TRBV2 to TRBJ1-6; TRBD1 agrees at 10 bases. This CDR3 has 14 residues. Germline V gives CDR1 SNHLY, CDR2 FYNNEI. Trimming took 7 bases from V and 7 from J; bases not matched to a gene: 4. DNA of the CDR3: TGTGCCAGCACCCTGGGACAGGGGAATTCACCCCTCCACTTT. Its translation: CASTLGQGNSPLHF.

J is TRBJ2-7 and V is TRBV6-6; maybe TRBD1 (5 bases). The CDR3 runs 16 residues. The germline V gene encodes CDR1 MNHNY and CDR2 SVGAGI (reference sequence). The V gene lost 0 bases and the J gene lost 2 bases, with 14 bases spanning the gap. CDR3 residues: CASSYSAVAGTYEQYF. CDR3 nucleotide sequence: TGTGCCAGCAGTTACTCCGCCGTGGCAGGGACCTACGAGCAGTACTTC.

This clonotype was recorded many times. V is TRBV30 and J is TRBJ1-3; D not certain. The CDR3 has 13 residues. CDR1 is GTSNPN, CDR2 SVGIG, per germline (reference sequence). Trimming removed 2 bases at V and 0 bases at J, with 5 bases between. The DNA of the CDR3 is TGTGCCTGGAGTAGGAGCTCTGGAAACACCATATATTTT. Translated: CAWSRSSGNTIYF.

The rearrangement joins TRBV6-1 to TRBJ1-5, with no clear D. The ends were cut back, 5 bases at V and 6 bases at J, with 8 bases in the middle. The CDR3 extends over 12 amino acids. Looked up from germline, CDR1 is MNHNS and CDR2 is SASEGT. This chain's CDR3 is CASSYYTQPQHF. The CDR3 bases are TGTGCCAGCAGTTATTACACTCAGCCCCAGCATTTT.

V usage is TRBV2 and J usage is TRBJ2-2; D could derive from TRBD1 or TRBD2 (5 bases each). The CDR3 spans 17 residues. Trimming took 2 bases from V and 0 from J, leaving 13 bases between them. From germline, CDR1 is SNHLY and CDR2 FYNNEI. The CDR3 here is CASSESGGAANTGELFF. The CDR3 DNA reads as TGTGCCAGCAGTGAATCTGGGGGAGCCGCGAACACCGGGGAGCTGTTTTTT.

This clonotype has just a few counts. V is TRBV20-1 and J is TRBJ1-1, with D hard to call. There are 14 residues in the CDR3. Deletions cut 3 bases from V and 2 bases from J, with 13 bases between. Germline-derived CDR1 and CDR2 are DFQATT and SNEGSKA (reference sequence). The CDR3 is CSASPHPVNTEAFF. CDR3 DNA: TGCAGTGCTAGTCCACACCCGGTTAACACTGAAGCTTTCTTT.

In this sample, this clonotype turned up a few times. The rearrangement joins TRBV20-1 to TRBJ2-7; 7 nucleotides match TRBD2. This CDR3 contains 15 residues. Germline trimming cut 3 bases from V and 2 bases from J; bases unmatched to any gene: 10. Germline CDR1 and CDR2: DFQATT and SNEGSKA (reference sequence). CDR3 sequence reads: CSARELAGVTYEQYF. The CDR3 DNA reads TGCAGTGCTAGGGAACTGGCGGGGGTCACCTACGAGCAGTACTTC.

This clonotype was counted only a few times. V gene TRBV2 combines with J gene TRBJ2-7; tentative D call: TRBD2 (6 bases). Trimming removed 8 bases at V and 1 base at J, with 9 bases between. Germline V lookup: CDR1 SNHLY, CDR2 FYNNEI. This CDR3 contains 12 residues. CDR3 DNA: TGTGCCAGCCGACGGGAGTCCTACGAGCAGTACTTC. Translating gives CASRRESYEQYF.

This clonotype has at least ten counts. The V gene is TRBV27, the J gene TRBJ2-7; D uncertain. This CDR3 has 14 amino acids. Trimming took 4 bases from V and 3 from J, leaving 13 bases between them. Looked up from germline, CDR1 is MNHEY and CDR2 is SMNVEV (reference sequence). CDR3 bases: TGTGCCAGCAGTTCGGTCGGAACCCTCTACGAGCAGTACTTC. It codes for CASSSVGTLYEQYF.

Many counts were recorded for this clonotype. The chain uses TRBV5-1 and TRBJ2-7; 7 bases are a match to TRBD1. Trimming cost V 4 bases and J 2 bases; bases outside gene matches: 9. Germline values: CDR1 SGHRS, CDR2 YFSETQ. This CDR3 has 15 residues. The CDR3 DNA is TGCGCCAGCAGCCAACAGGGGAAAGGGCCCTACGAGCAGTACTTC. The encoded protein is CASSQQGKGPYEQYF.

A single count supports this clonotype. The rearrangement uses TRBV19 and TRBJ2-1, with 15 positions matching TRBD2. Germline CDR1 reads LNHDA; CDR2 reads SQIVND (reference sequence). This CDR3 comprises 17 residues. V trimming: 5 bases; J trimming: 10 bases; junction bases outside the gene matches: 12. The CDR3 loop is CASSSEGLAGGPFEQFF. The CDR3, as DNA: TGTGCCAGTAGTTCCGAAGGACTAGCGGGGGGGCCCTTCGAGCAGTTCTTC.

This clonotype was seen a handful of times. The chain recombines TRBV4-1 with TRBJ2-2; 8 bases align to TRBD1. Per germline, CDR1 MGHRA and CDR2 YSYEKL. V shed 1 base, J shed 8 bases, and the junction held 6 bases outside the gene matches. The CDR3 totals 15 residues. Here the CDR3 DNA reads TGCGCCAGCAGCCAAGTCTCAGGGGGCTCGGGGGAGCTGTTTTTT. Protein sequence: CASSQVSGGSGELFF.

This clonotype appeared many times. CDR3 sequence: CASSAMGEAAQETQYF. CDR3 nucleotides: TGTGCCAGCAGCGCAATGGGGGAAGCGGCCCAAGAGACCCAGTACTTC. V usage is TRBV2 and J usage is TRBJ2-5; D may correspond to TRBD1 or TRBD2 (5 bases each). Per germline, CDR1 SNHLY and CDR2 FYNNEI. The germline V and J ends were trimmed by 6 bases and 1 base, with 18 bases remaining between them. The CDR3 sequence is 16 residues long.

Comment on this clonotype: A read error may explain this, as a much larger clone is one base away. The chain has TRBV11-2 and TRBJ1-4; D is uncertain. V shed 0 bases and J shed 10 bases, with 15 bases lying between them. Per germline, CDR1 SGHAT and CDR2 FQNNGV. The CDR3 has 15 residues. The DNA of the CDR3 is TGTGCCAGCAGCTTAGATTTTGGGGAAGAAGGAAAACTGTTTTTT. Encoded protein: CASSLDFGEEGKLFF.